These 26 T cell receptor beta chains originate from one sample sequenced in a study of blood T cell repertoires in COVID-19. Here immunoSEQ multiplex PCR was the method, and the copy in TCRdb shows in-frame clones only, minus some. The data show 540,000 or so clones, with around 90% seen just once and less than 9.5% held by the top ten. The sequencing sample was made of peripheral blood. The receptor set was obtained from a woman in her forties or fifties with COVID-19, enrolled during active disease.

The CDR3: CASSHTQGGDEKLFF. The CDR3 region has the DNA TGCGCCAGCAGCCACACTCAGGGTGGGGATGAAAAACTGTTTTTT. The chain has TRBV4-1 and TRBJ1-4, with D possibly being TRBD1 (5 bases). Germline V CDR1 and CDR2: MGHRA, YSYEKL. This CDR3 has 15 residues. V dropped 3 bases and J dropped 6 bases, with 14 bases sitting between them.

DNA for the CDR3: TGTGCCAGCAGTTTAACAGGGGGGAACACTGAAGCTTTCTTT. This encodes CASSLTGGNTEAFF. V usage is TRBV27 and J usage is TRBJ1-1; 8 bases are a match to TRBD1. V dropped 2 bases and J dropped 1; count of bases not matched to a gene: 0. The CDR3 runs to 14 residues. In germline, CDR1 is MNHEY, CDR2 SMNVEV (reference sequence).

The rearrangement links TRBV7-4 to TRBJ1-3; D call uncertain. V lost 1 base and J lost 0, with 7 bases in between. The V gene's germline CDR1 is SGHVT and CDR2 SQSDAQ. This CDR3 region has 15 residues. CDR3 sequence (DNA): TGTGCCAGCAGCTTAGTGCGGAGCTCTGGAAACACCATATATTTT. This sequence encodes CASSLVRSSGNTIYF.

This clone is a singleton in its sample. The V gene is TRBV7-3, the J gene TRBJ1-4, with 7 bases identical to TRBD1. This CDR3 spans 16 amino acids. Trimming removed 9 bases from V and 1 base from J; junction bases left unmatched: 11. Germline CDR1 is SGHTA and CDR2 is FQGTGA. The CDR3 protein is CARTDRPLKTNEKLFF. DNA for the CDR3: TGTGCCAGAACGGACAGGCCCCTGAAAACTAATGAAAAACTGTTTTTT.

The chain has TRBV18 and TRBJ1-1; D is unclear. The CDR3 runs 14 residues. The V and J ends lost 3 bases and 3 bases respectively, with 11 bases between them. CDR1 and CDR2 from the germline V gene are KGHSH and LQKENI. The CDR3 coding sequence is TGTGCCAGCTCACCGGAGCTAGGTGACACTGAAGCTTTCTTT. Translation gives CASSPELGDTEAFF.

The rearrangement joins TRBV5-1 to TRBJ2-7; tentatively, D is TRBD2 (5 bases). This CDR3 is built from 10 residues. The V gene's germline CDR1 is SGHRS and CDR2 YFSETQ. The CDR3 DNA sequence: TGCGTTCCCGATCCGGGGGAGCAGTACTTC. Translation: CVPDPGEQYF.

V usage is TRBV5-6 and J usage is TRBJ1-4; D possibly corresponds to TRBD1 (5 bases). V lost 3 bases to trimming and J lost 8 bases, with 14 bases between them. The CDR3 covers 14 residues. CDR1 and CDR2 (germline): SGHDT, YYEEEE. The CDR3 bases are TGTGCCAGCAGCTCCCCGGGGGAAAACGAAAAACTGTTTTTT. Translation: CASSSPGENEKLFF.

CDR3 coding DNA: TGTGCCAGCAGTGATAGGGCAGGGGCGAACACCGGGGAGCTGTTTTTT. Its protein is CASSDRAGANTGELFF. The rearrangement uses TRBV2 and TRBJ2-2; a possible D gene is TRBD1 (6 bases). CDR1 and CDR2 (germline): SNHLY, FYNNEI. The CDR3 covers 16 residues. Trimming removed 3 bases from V and 0 bases from J, with 11 bases in between.

In this sample, this clone turned up once. This sequence joins TRBV29-1 and TRBJ2-1, with TRBD1 as a possible D gene (6 bases). CDR3 size: 15 residues. V shed 4 bases and J shed 2 bases, with 15 bases lying between them. The germline CDR1 and CDR2 sequences are SQVTM and ANQGSEA. The CDR3 here is CSVANSWGPYNEQFF. In DNA, the CDR3 is TGCAGCGTTGCCAACTCCTGGGGGCCCTACAATGAGCAGTTCTTC.

This clone has a handful of counts. The J gene is TRBJ1-1, the V gene TRBV5-6, with a tentative D call TRBD1 (6 bases). The V and J ends lost 1 base and 0 bases respectively, with 13 bases between them. This CDR3 is built from 16 residues. Germline V gene data show CDR1 as SGHDT and CDR2 as YYEEEE. CDR3 nucleotide sequence: TGTGCCAGCAGCTTGCCCCGACAGGCGATGAACACTGAAGCTTTCTTT. This gives the protein CASSLPRQAMNTEAFF.

The genes are TRBV10-2 and TRBJ2-1, with 7 positions matching TRBD2. The CDR3 runs to 13 residues. V was pared by 8 bases and J by 8 bases, with 9 bases of the junction left unmatched. The germline CDR1 and CDR2 sequences are WSHSY and SAAADI. CDR3 sequence (DNA): TGCGCCAGCGCCCCAGCGGGGCGGGATGAGCAGTTCTTC. It encodes CASAPAGRDEQFF.

The V gene is TRBV11-2, the J gene TRBJ1-2, with 8 bases matching TRBD1. This CDR3 has 14 residues. Germline values: CDR1 SGHAT, CDR2 FQNNGV. V was clipped by 5 bases and J by 3 bases; unmatched bases: 5. The DNA of the CDR3 is TGTGCCAGCAGCATCACAGGGGGTGACTATGGCTACACCTTC. Translation: CASSITGGDYGYTF.

The gene calls are TRBV6-2 or TRBV6-3 and TRBJ2-7; TRBD2 might be the D (5 bases). The CDR3 is 18 amino acids. The V and J ends lost 2 bases and 3 bases respectively, with 23 bases between them. Germline CDR1 MNHEY, CDR2 SVGEGT. The CDR3 loop reads CASSYPPIDRARGYEQYF. Written as DNA, the CDR3 is TGTGCCAGCAGTTACCCGCCTATCGATAGGGCCCGGGGCTACGAGCAGTACTTC.

This clone was picked up one time. This chain connects TRBV30 to TRBJ2-7, with D perhaps matching TRBD1 (6 bases). V lost 0 bases and J lost 7, with 13 bases in between. The germline gives CDR1 GTSNPN, CDR2 SVGIG (reference sequence). The CDR3 length is 13 residues. CDR3: CAWSVLTGGEQYF. The CDR3 DNA is TGTGCCTGGAGTGTATTGACAGGTGGTGAGCAGTACTTC.

The chain joins TRBV28 to TRBJ2-2; a possible D gene is TRBD2 (6 bases). This CDR3 spans 15 amino acids. V dropped 11 bases and J dropped 1 base, with 17 bases sitting between them. Germline V CDR1 and CDR2: MDHEN, SYDVKM. In DNA form, the CDR3 reads TGTGCCGGCCGAGCGGGCGGCCGGAACACCGGGGAGCTGTTTTTT. Its translation is CAGRAGGRNTGELFF.

The rearrangement links TRBV7-9 to TRBJ1-3; no reliable D call. The CDR3 loop spans 13 amino acids. Per the germline V gene, CDR1 is SEHNR and CDR2 is FQNEAQ (reference sequence). V gave up 8 bases and J gave up 1 base, with 9 bases separating them. The CDR3 here is CASQQLSGNTIYF. The CDR3 DNA reads as TGTGCCAGCCAACAATTATCTGGAAACACCATATATTTT. Filled out from reference TRBV7-9 and TRBJ1-3, the complete variable domain reads DTGVSQNPRHKITKRGQNVTFRCDPISEHNRLYWYRQTLGQGPEFLTYFQNEAQLEKSRLLSDRFSAERPKGSFSTLEIQRTEQGDSAMYLCASQQLSGNTIYFGEGSWLTVV.

The chain uses TRBV5-1 and TRBJ2-3; possible D gene TRBD2, 6 bases. Per germline, CDR1 SGHRS and CDR2 YFSETQ. V was shortened by 0 bases and J by 5 bases, with 10 bases between the two germline ends. The CDR3 has 14 amino acids. The CDR3 here is CASSLGGVKDTQYF. CDR3 DNA sequence: TGCGCCAGCAGCTTGGGGGGGGTCAAAGATACGCAGTATTTT.

V and J are TRBV4-1 and TRBJ2-3, with 8 positions matching TRBD1. CDR1 MGHRA and CDR2 YSYEKL come from the germline V gene. CDR3 length: 16 residues. V was pared by 4 bases and J by 2 bases, with 8 bases of the junction left unmatched. CDR3: CASSPRGQGYTDTQYF. CDR3 sequence (DNA): TGCGCCAGCAGCCCCCGCGGACAGGGATACACAGATACGCAGTATTTT.

V gene TRBV7-9 combines with J gene TRBJ2-7; TRBD1 is a possible D gene (6 bases). Germline loops: CDR1 SEHNR, CDR2 FQNEAQ (reference sequence). Between the trimmed V and J ends, which lost 5 bases and 0 bases, there was a span of 8 bases. The CDR3 is 13 residues long. CDR3 protein: CASSLDSSYEQYF. CDR3 DNA sequence: TGTGCCAGCAGCCTGGACAGCTCCTACGAGCAGTACTTC.

This chain joins TRBV7-2 and TRBJ2-3; TRBD2 matches 8 bases. Germline V gene sequence: CDR1 SGHTA, CDR2 FQGNSA. This CDR3 has 17 amino acids. V shed 5 bases, J shed 3 bases, and the junction held 13 bases outside the gene matches. The CDR3 loop reads CASSPPSGGRWTDTQYF. The CDR3 DNA sequence: TGTGCCAGCAGCCCTCCGTCGGGGGGGCGGTGGACAGATACGCAGTATTTT.

This clone came up a few times. J is TRBJ1-5 and V is TRBV20-1; 7 bases align to TRBD1. CDR3 size: 14 residues. The germline V gene encodes CDR1 DFQATT and CDR2 SNEGSKA (reference sequence). The V gene end was trimmed by 3 bases and the J gene end by 7 bases; junction bases not matched to a gene: 9. The CDR3 DNA is TGCAGTGCTAGTACTGACAGGGATGGGCAGCCCCAGCATTTT. It yields the protein CSASTDRDGQPQHF.

In DNA, the CDR3 is TGTGCCAGCAGCTCCCCGGAGAGCCCAGAGACCCAGTACTTC. The encoded protein is CASSSPESPETQYF. The chain joins TRBV5-4 to TRBJ2-5; D is ambiguous. Trimming removed 3 bases at V and 4 bases at J, with 13 bases between. Germline CDR1 and CDR2: SGHNT and YYREEE (reference sequence). CDR3 length: 14 amino acids. The variable domain in full, with the rest retrieved from reference TRBV5-4 and TRBJ2-5, is ETGVTQSPTHLIKTRGQQVTLRCSSQSGHNTVSWYQQALGQGPQFIFQYYREEENGRGNFPPRFSGLQFPNYSSELNVNALELDDSALYLCASSSPESPETQYFGPGTRLLVL.

J is TRBJ1-1 and V is TRBV18; D not resolved. The CDR3 has 15 amino acids. Looked up from germline, CDR1 is KGHSH and CDR2 is LQKENI. Trimming cost V 2 bases and J 3 bases, with 13 bases left between them. The CDR3 bases are TGTGCCAGCTCACCATTAGCGGCGAGCCACACTGAAGCTTTCTTT. Protein product: CASSPLAASHTEAFF.

The chain uses TRBV27 and TRBJ2-7; 16 nucleotides match TRBD2. The germline V gene has CDR1 MNHEY and CDR2 SMNVEV (reference sequence). With V trimmed by 6 bases and J by 0 bases, 8 bases remained unmatched. CDR3 size: 18 residues. The CDR3 is CASSSGTSGGGSSYEQYF. Here the CDR3 DNA reads TGTGCCAGCAGCTCCGGGACTAGCGGGGGGGGGAGCTCCTACGAGCAGTACTTC.

This sequence joins TRBV5-4 and TRBJ2-7, with a weak D call TRBD1 (5 bases). Germline CDR1 is SGHNT and CDR2 is YYREEE (reference sequence). The V end lost 0 bases, the J end lost 0 bases, and 10 bases lay between the germline ends. The CDR3 is 15 residues long. CDR3 region: CASSLVGASSYEQYF. CDR3 in DNA: TGTGCCAGCAGCTTGGTTGGGGCGTCCTCCTACGAGCAGTACTTC.

The gene calls are TRBV9 and TRBJ1-6, with D tentatively TRBD1 (6 bases). V was clipped by 4 bases and J by 5 bases, with 13 bases between them. The CDR3 sequence is 15 residues long. The germline V gene has CDR1 SGDLS and CDR2 YYNGEE. For the CDR3, the DNA is TGTGCCAGCAGCCCTCAGACAGGACATAATTCACCCCTCCACTTT. It translates to CASSPQTGHNSPLHF.